These 26 T cell receptor beta chains were sequenced from one sample in a study of PD-L1 blockade in urothelial cancer (dated by TCRdb to about 2017). Receptor amplification or capture employed the immunoSEQ multiplex PCR assay. As stored in TCRdb, this immuneACCESS dataset retains in-frame rearrangements with V and J assigned. A fraction of the clones does not appear; measured against another copy, unresolved V genes explain less than half of the discrepancy, and the remainder lacks a known reason. The sample yields about 88,000 clones; 90% were counted once. Roughly 9.4% of the sample goes to the ten largest clones. This specimen consisted of PBMCs, obtained around atezolizumab (anti-PD-L1) treatment. The source of these receptors is a man between 60 and 75 years old with urothelial cancer.

The chain's CDR3 is CASSWASGYTGELFF. CDR3 in DNA: TGCGCCAGCAGCTGGGCTAGCGGGTACACCGGGGAGCTGTTTTTT. The chain carries TRBV5-1 and TRBJ2-2, with 8 bases matching TRBD2. CDR3 length: 15 amino acids. The germline CDR1 and CDR2 sequences are SGHRS and YFSETQ. The V segment lost 3 bases and the J segment 3 bases; nucleotides outside the gene matches: 4.

This chain uses TRBV14 with TRBJ2-5; 10 positions match TRBD1. Per the germline V gene, CDR1 is SGHDN and CDR2 is FVKESK. The length of the CDR3 is 18 residues. V lost 2 bases to trimming and J lost 0 bases; unmatched junction nucleotides: 9. CDR3 sequence reads: CASSQSIVGQGDQETQYF. CDR3 bases: TGTGCCAGCAGCCAATCTATAGTCGGACAGGGGGACCAAGAGACCCAGTACTTC.

The chain joins TRBV6-4 to TRBJ1-1; D might be TRBD1 (6 bases). CDR1 and CDR2 from the germline V gene are MRHNA and SNTAGT. The CDR3 runs 13 residues. Trimming stripped 5 bases from V and 1 base from J, with 8 bases between. The CDR3 region is CASSLTGNTEAFF. Written as DNA, the CDR3 is TGTGCCAGCAGTTTGACAGGGAACACTGAAGCTTTCTTT.

This chain connects TRBV27 to TRBJ2-2; 11 positions agree with TRBD2. Trimming cost V 5 bases and J 5 bases; bases outside gene matches: 16. The CDR3 totals 19 residues. Germline V CDR1 and CDR2: MNHEY, SMNVEV (reference sequence). As DNA, the CDR3 is TGTGCCAGCAGTCCCTCGCCTAGCGGGGGGCCCAGGAGTACCGGGGAGCTGTTTTTT. It yields the protein CASSPSPSGGPRSTGELFF.

The chain combines TRBV20-1 with TRBJ2-7; maybe TRBD2 (6 bases). Germline V lookup: CDR1 DFQATT, CDR2 SNEGSKA (reference sequence). V lost 6 bases and J lost 3, with 9 bases in between. The CDR3 runs 11 residues. This CDR3 is CSAGGDYEQYF. For the CDR3, the DNA is TGCAGTGCCGGGGGTGACTACGAGCAGTACTTC.

The CDR3 region has the DNA TGTGCCAGCAGCTTAGGGGTCCGGGACAGGGGGTCTGAAGCTTTCTTT. Encoded protein: CASSLGVRDRGSEAFF. This chain links TRBV7-8 with TRBJ1-1; 11 bases match TRBD1. Looked up from germline, CDR1 is SGHVS and CDR2 is FQNEAQ. The CDR3 has 16 amino acids. V lost 1 base, J lost 6 bases, and 7 bases stayed unmatched.

This CDR3 reads CATQELAGGTYTQYF. CDR3 coding DNA: TGTGCCACCCAAGAGCTAGCGGGAGGAACGTATACGCAGTATTTT. The rearrangement joins TRBV19 to TRBJ2-3; 11 bases align to TRBD2. The CDR3 has 15 amino acids. Germline V gene lookup returns CDR1 LNHDA and CDR2 SQIVND (reference sequence). V gave up 10 bases and J gave up 7 bases; unmatched junction bases: 13. The entire variable domain, with the rest obtained from reference TRBV19 and TRBJ2-3, is as follows: DGGITQSPKYLFRKEGQNVTLSCEQNLNHDAMYWYRQDPGQGLRLIYYSQIVNDFQKGDIAEGYSVSREKKESFPLTVTSAQKNPTAFYLCATQELAGGTYTQYFGPGTRLTVL.

The V gene is TRBV2, the J gene TRBJ2-5; perhaps TRBD1 as D (7 bases). The germline V gene encodes CDR1 SNHLY and CDR2 FYNNEI. The CDR3 has 15 amino acids. Trimming left V 4 bases short and J 0 bases short, with 12 bases between. CDR3 in DNA: TGTGCCAGCAGTGCCCAGGGGGGTGACCAAGAGACCCAGTACTTC. Translation: CASSAQGGDQETQYF.

CDR3 in amino acids: CASSLVPSLDTGELFF. In DNA, the CDR3 is TGTGCCAGCAGCTTGGTGCCTAGTTTGGACACCGGGGAGCTGTTTTTT. This chain connects TRBV5-4 to TRBJ2-2, with no clear D. The V end lost 0 bases, the J end lost 3 bases, and 12 bases lay between the germline ends. The CDR3 length is 16 residues. Germline CDR1 reads SGHNT; CDR2 reads YYREEE (reference sequence).

The chain has TRBV4-1 and TRBJ1-1; no firm D call. There are 17 residues in the CDR3. Deletions cut 1 base from V and 3 bases from J, with 18 bases between. The germline gives CDR1 MGHRA, CDR2 YSYEKL. The CDR3 region has the DNA TGCGCCAGCAGCCAAGCCCCGACGGAGGGCCGGTACACTGAAGCTTTCTTT. It specifies CASSQAPTEGRYTEAFF.

This chain connects TRBV7-8 to TRBJ2-1; TRBD2 matches at 7 bases. In germline, CDR1 is SGHVS, CDR2 FQNEAQ. The CDR3 sequence is 16 residues long. V was clipped by 3 bases and J by 1 base; unmatched bases: 6. CDR3 bases: TGTGCCAGCAGCTTCCCTAGCGGAATGTCCTACAATGAGCAGTTCTTC. Translating gives CASSFPSGMSYNEQFF. Full variable domain (outside the CDR3, taken from reference TRBV7-8 and TRBJ2-1): GAGVSQSPRYKVAKRGQDVALRCDPISGHVSLFWYQQALGQGPEFLTYFQNEAQLDKSGLPSDRFFAERPEGSVSTLKIQRTQQEDSAVYLCASSFPSGMSYNEQFFGPGTRLTVL.

This chain connects TRBV19 to TRBJ2-2; D possibly corresponds to TRBD1 (6 bases). CDR1 is LNHDA and CDR2 is SQIVND in the germline V gene (reference sequence). The CDR3 has 15 residues. Trimming cost V 7 bases and J 3 bases, with 15 bases left between them. The CDR3 protein is CASTRDKLHTGELFF. The CDR3 DNA follows: TGTGCCAGTACCCGGGACAAGCTACACACCGGGGAGCTGTTTTTT.

The J gene is TRBJ1-2, the V gene TRBV13; 10 bases line up with TRBD1. The germline CDR1 and CDR2 sequences are PRHDT and FYEKMQ (reference sequence). The trim removed 5 bases at V and 6 bases at J, leaving 12 bases unmatched. The CDR3 has 16 amino acids. CDR3 nucleotide sequence: TGTGCCAGCAGCAGCCGGGACAGGGGAACTTTTAATGGCTACACCTTC. This sequence encodes CASSSRDRGTFNGYTF.

The chain uses TRBV11-3 and TRBJ2-2; weak D call: TRBD1 (5 bases). The V and J ends lost 3 bases and 1 base respectively, with 6 bases between them. There are 14 residues in the CDR3. Germline CDR1 reads SGHNT; CDR2 reads YENEEA. The CDR3 DNA is TGTGCCAGCAGCTTCGGACAGAACACCGGGGAGCTGTTTTTT. As protein: CASSFGQNTGELFF.

The chain combines TRBV25-1 with TRBJ2-5; TRBD2 matches 11 bases. Losses at the gene ends were 4 bases for V and 5 bases for J; bases not matched to a gene: 6. The CDR3 loop spans 15 amino acids. Germline CDR1 and CDR2: MGHDK and SYGVNS. The CDR3 coding sequence is TGTGCCAGCAGTGTTAGCGGGGGGGCGTCGGAGACCCAGTACTTC. Amino acids: CASSVSGGASETQYF.

A few counts support this clone. The chain carries TRBV27 and TRBJ1-3; D remains ambiguous. V lost 2 bases and J lost 4, with 6 bases in between. CDR1 is MNHEY, CDR2 SMNVEV, per germline (reference sequence). CDR3 length: 13 amino acids. CDR3 DNA: TGTGCCAGCAGTTTAGGAGGAGGAAACACCATATATTTT. It codes for CASSLGGGNTIYF.

This rearrangement joins TRBV30 to TRBJ1-1, with a possible D match to TRBD1 (5 bases). Germline V gives CDR1 GTSNPN, CDR2 SVGIG (reference sequence). Trimming cost V 3 bases and J 5 bases, with 16 bases left between them. The CDR3 covers 14 residues. This CDR3 is CAWSRMGPGTEAFF. CDR3 nucleotide sequence: TGTGCCTGGAGCCGAATGGGGCCAGGGACTGAAGCTTTCTTT.

The V and J genes are TRBV28 and TRBJ1-1, with 7 positions matching TRBD1. The CDR3 runs 15 residues. Germline lookup yields CDR1 MDHEN and CDR2 SYDVKM. V gave up 2 bases and J gave up 1 base; unmatched junction bases: 4. The DNA for the CDR3 is TGTGCCAGCAGTTTACCGGGGGACAGGAACACTGAAGCTTTCTTT. Translation gives CASSLPGDRNTEAFF.

This chain joins TRBV6-5 and TRBJ1-1; 8 positions agree with TRBD1. The trim removed 4 bases at V and 8 bases at J, leaving 3 bases unmatched. The CDR3 is 12 residues long. Germline CDR1 reads MNHEY; CDR2 reads SVGAGI. CDR3 nucleotides: TGTGCCAGCAGTTTCGACAGGGGAGAAGCTTTCTTT. As protein: CASSFDRGEAFF.

The chain combines TRBV11-2 with TRBJ1-1; a weak D match, TRBD1 (6 bases). V lost 5 bases and J 1 base, leaving 8 bases between the germline ends. Per the germline V gene, CDR1 is SGHAT and CDR2 is FQNNGV. The CDR3 is 13 amino acids. The CDR3 DNA reads as TGTGCCAGCAGCAAGGACAGGAACACTGAAGCTTTCTTT. As protein: CASSKDRNTEAFF.

The V call is TRBV29-1, the J call TRBJ2-2, with TRBD2 matching over 9 bases. Germline trimming cut 6 bases from V and 7 bases from J; bases unmatched to any gene: 12. Germline V CDR1 and CDR2: SQVTM, ANQGSEA. The CDR3 extends over 15 amino acids. The CDR3 spells CSVGGRGGIGGELFF. The CDR3 coding sequence is TGCAGCGTGGGAGGGCGGGGGGGCATCGGCGGGGAGCTGTTTTTT.

J is TRBJ2-7 and V is TRBV4-3; 9 bases are a match to TRBD2. CDR1 is LGHNA and CDR2 is YSLEER in the germline V gene. The ends lost 0 bases at V and 2 bases at J; junction bases unmatched: 11. The CDR3 consists of 18 residues. The CDR3 reads CASSQDFGGRGPTYEQYF. The CDR3 DNA is TGCGCCAGCAGCCAAGATTTCGGCGGGAGGGGCCCGACCTACGAGCAGTACTTC.

The chain uses TRBV18 and TRBJ1-3; 7 bases line up with TRBD1. This CDR3 contains 15 residues. Looked up from germline, CDR1 is KGHSH and CDR2 is LQKENI. V lost 2 bases and J lost 4; bases outside the gene matches: 5. The DNA for the CDR3 is TGTGCCAGCTCACCAGACAGGGAGGCCGGAAACACCATATATTTT. The encoded protein is CASSPDREAGNTIYF.

V gene TRBV9 combines with J gene TRBJ2-1; no clear D. Germline-derived CDR1 and CDR2 are SGDLS and YYNGEE. There are 13 residues in the CDR3. V gave up 0 bases and J gave up 5 bases, with 6 bases separating them. The CDR3 loop is CASSVAINNEQFF. CDR3 nucleotides: TGTGCCAGCAGCGTAGCAATCAACAATGAGCAGTTCTTC.

The genes are TRBV5-5 and TRBJ2-7; tentatively, D is TRBD1 (6 bases). Between the trimmed V and J ends, which lost 2 bases and 4 bases, there was a span of 10 bases. Germline V gene lookup returns CDR1 SGHKS and CDR2 YYEKEE (reference sequence). This CDR3 is built from 13 residues. CDR3 DNA: TGTGCCAGCAGCTTTCAGGGGCGGTACGAGCAGTACTTC. Translated: CASSFQGRYEQYF.

This clone was observed once. The rearrangement joins TRBV5-1 to TRBJ2-1, with a tentative D call TRBD2 (6 bases). V was clipped by 0 bases and J by 2 bases, with 9 bases between them. In germline, CDR1 is SGHRS, CDR2 YFSETQ. This CDR3 contains 15 residues. As DNA, the CDR3 is TGCGCCAGCAGCTTGGGGCGGGACCCCTACAATGAGCAGTTCTTC. This gives the protein CASSLGRDPYNEQFF.